This record looks at one TCR beta chain sequence and its context. This sample was taken from a study of shared clonotypes between healthy human individuals. Trimming left V 0 bases short and J 6 bases short, with 8 bases between. This CDR3 has 13 amino acids. Looked up from germline, CDR1 is MDHEN and CDR2 is SYDVKM. As processed by the authors: Junction-only sequences without quality scores came from ImmunoSEQ, so filtering differed. The assay was immunoSEQ multiplex PCR, and TCRdb's table has in-frame clones only and misses some. V and J calls and clone size follow that table, whereas D and trimming were derived from the DNA. The data show fewer than 600,000 clones, roughly 80% seen once.

This TCR derives from a woman in her 40s in good health. Some clones in this sample may be carry-over from other donors' samples. This chain joins TRBV28 and TRBJ1-1; D call uncertain. The sample comprised PBMCs. The CDR3 is CASSLWKVAEAFF. CDR3 coding DNA: TGTGCCAGCAGTTTATGGAAGGTGGCTGAAGCTTTCTTT.